This TCR beta chain was obtained from a study of blood T cell repertoires in COVID-19. Study-level information: T cells, B-cell-depleted T cells, or PBMCs supplied cDNA or gDNA.

Germline V gene lookup returns CDR1 SGHRS and CDR2 YFSETQ. This CDR3 spans 15 amino acids. The junction had 3 bases not matched to a gene; V was cut back by 0 bases and J by 3 bases. Two negative PCRs, clearance, or symptom resolution characterized the recovered Cohort 3 donors. Assay: immunoSEQ multiplex PCR; the TCRdb copy retains only in-frame clones and omits some. The profile shows roughly 180,000 clones, around four fifths of them singletons. The sequenced sample was PBMCs or T cells enriched from blood (not recorded which). V gene TRBV5-1 combines with J gene TRBJ1-5; 7 nucleotides agree with TRBD1. This clonotype was sampled from a middle-aged man who had recovered from COVID-19. CDR3 nucleotides: TGCGCCAGCAGCTTGGGGGGGACAGACAATCAGCCCCAGCATTTT. It specifies CASSLGGTDNQPQHF.